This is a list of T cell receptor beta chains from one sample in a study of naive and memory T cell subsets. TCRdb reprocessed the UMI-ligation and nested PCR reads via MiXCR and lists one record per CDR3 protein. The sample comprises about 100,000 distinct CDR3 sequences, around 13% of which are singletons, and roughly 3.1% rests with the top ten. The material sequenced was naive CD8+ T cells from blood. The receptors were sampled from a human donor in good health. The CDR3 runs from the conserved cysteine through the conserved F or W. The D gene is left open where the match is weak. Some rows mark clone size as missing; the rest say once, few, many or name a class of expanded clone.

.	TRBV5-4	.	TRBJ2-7	CASSLTIGANEQYF	TGTGCCAGCAGCTTAACAATAGGGGCGAACGAGCAGTACTTC
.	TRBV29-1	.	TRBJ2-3	CSVGGGAAATDTQYF	TGCAGCGTTGGGGGGGGGGCAGCTGCTACAGATACGCAGTATTTT
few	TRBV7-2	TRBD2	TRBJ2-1	CASSLGGRLFF	TGTGCCAGCAGCTTGGGCGGGAGGCTGTTCTTC
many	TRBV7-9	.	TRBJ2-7	CASSFPRPDGYEQYF	TGTGCCAGCAGCTTCCCGAGGCCCGACGGATACGAGCAGTACTTC
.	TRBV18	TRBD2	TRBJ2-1	CASSPPSGSSYNEQFF	TGTGCCAGCTCACCACCTAGCGGGAGCTCCTACAATGAGCAGTTCTTC
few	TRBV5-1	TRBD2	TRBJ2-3	CASRPSFSGGVTDTQYF	TGCGCCAGCAGACCGAGCTTTAGCGGGGGAGTCACAGATACGCAGTATTTT
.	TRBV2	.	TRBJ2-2	CASSETQGGELFF	TGTGCCAGCAGTGAAACACAGGGTGGGGAGCTGTTTTTT
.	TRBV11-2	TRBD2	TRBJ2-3	CASSSLAATQYF	TGTGCCAGCAGCTCACTAGCGGCCACGCAGTATTTT
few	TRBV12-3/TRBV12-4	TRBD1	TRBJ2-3	CASSGTGGGTDTQYF	TGTGCCAGCAGTGGAACAGGGGGTGGCACAGATACGCAGTATTTT
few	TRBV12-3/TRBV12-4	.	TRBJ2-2	CASSFLPGELFF	TGTGCCAGCAGTTTCCTCCCCGGGGAGCTGTTTTTT
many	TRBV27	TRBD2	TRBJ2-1	CASSTRLAGGAYNEQFF	TGTGCCAGCAGTACAAGACTAGCGGGAGGAGCCTACAATGAGCAGTTCTTC
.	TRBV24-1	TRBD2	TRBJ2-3	CATSEGLADSYTQYF	TGTGCCACCAGTGAGGGACTAGCGGACTCCTATACGCAGTATTTT
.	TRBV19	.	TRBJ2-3	CASSFEGIPSTDTQYF	TGTGCCAGTAGTTTCGAGGGAATCCCTAGCACAGATACGCAGTATTTT
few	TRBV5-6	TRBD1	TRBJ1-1	CASSLSQGQGTFRTEAFF	TGTGCCAGCAGCTTGTCACAGGGACAGGGGACTTTTAGAACTGAAGCTTTCTTT
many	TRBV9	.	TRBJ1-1	CASSVDMNTEAFF	TGTGCCAGCAGCGTTGACATGAACACTGAAGCTTTCTTT
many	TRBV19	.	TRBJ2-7	CASSPRRQSYEQYF	TGTGCCAGTAGTCCCCGGAGGCAGTCCTACGAGCAGTACTTC
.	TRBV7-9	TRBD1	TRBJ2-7	CASRSGQGHEQYF	TGTGCCAGCAGATCCGGACAGGGCCACGAGCAGTACTTC
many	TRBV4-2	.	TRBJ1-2	CASSQGYEDTGYTF	TGTGCCAGCAGCCAAGGTTATGAGGACACTGGCTACACCTTC
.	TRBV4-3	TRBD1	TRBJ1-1	CASSQDATGANTEAFF	TGCGCCAGCAGCCAAGATGCGACAGGGGCGAACACTGAAGCTTTCTTT
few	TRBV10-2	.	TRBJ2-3	CASSESRVWTDTQYF	TGCGCCAGCAGTGAATCTCGAGTCTGGACAGATACGCAGTATTTT